Shown below are 6 T cell receptor beta chains from a single sample sequenced in a study of molecular identifiers for immune sequencing clone quantification. TCRdb passed the PCR reads through MiXCR, listing each CDR3 protein once. The sample has approximately 500,000 distinct CDR3 sequences; around 21% are singletons. Sequences were obtained from naive CD8+ T cells from blood, with Jurkat cell RNA spiked in. Described subset: FACS-sorted CD8+CD4-CCR7+CD45RA+ naive T cells. These receptors were obtained from a human donor in good health. Some libraries in this study had Jurkat cell RNA spiked in.

A word on this clonotype: This may come from a read error, since a much larger clone is one base off. This chain joins TRBV6-2 or TRBV6-3 and TRBJ1-4, with 7 positions matching TRBD1. CDR1 is MNHEY and CDR2 is SVGEGT in the germline V gene. With 4 bases clipped from V and 8 bases from J, the junction kept 4 bases outside the gene matches. The CDR3 runs 13 residues. The CDR3 protein is CASSCVGQEKLFF. The CDR3 region has the DNA TGTGCCAGCAGTTGCGTGGGACAGGAAAAACTGTTTTTT.

The chain links TRBV27 to TRBJ2-2, with TRBD1 matching over 12 bases. Germline V gene lookup returns CDR1 MNHEY and CDR2 SMNVEV (reference sequence). The CDR3 totals 15 residues. Trimming cost V 8 bases and J 6 bases; bases outside gene matches: 7. The CDR3 DNA follows: TGTGCCAGCTACTGGGGACAGGGGGCCGCCGGGGAGCTGTTTTTT. It encodes CASYWGQGAAGELFF.

The V and J genes are TRBV7-8 and TRBJ2-7, with D perhaps matching TRBD1 or TRBD2 (5 bases each). The germline V gene encodes CDR1 SGHVS and CDR2 FQNEAQ. The CDR3 consists of 16 residues. The V and J ends lost 3 bases and 2 bases respectively, with 17 bases between them. The CDR3 bases are TGTGCCAGCAGCTTGACGGGACCTAACGCCGCCTACGAGCAGTACTTC. This translates into CASSLTGPNAAYEQYF.

The chain joins TRBV12-3 or TRBV12-4 to TRBJ2-7; D possibly matches TRBD1 or TRBD2 (5 bases each). Trimming stripped 3 bases from V and 5 bases from J, with 11 bases between. The CDR3 sequence is 13 residues long. CDR3 nucleotide sequence: TGTGCCAGCAGTTTCGGGACGGGCCACGAGCAGTACTTC. Protein sequence: CASSFGTGHEQYF.

This clonotype was seen at least ten times. The gene calls are TRBV28 and TRBJ2-5, with TRBD1 identical over 12 bases. The CDR3 runs to 17 residues. V shed 3 bases and J 3 bases; nucleotides not matched to a gene: 8. Germline V gene data show CDR1 as MDHEN and CDR2 as SYDVKM. CDR3 coding DNA: TGTGCCAGCAGTTTCGACCCCGGGACAGGGGGCGAAGAGACCCAGTACTTC. Translating gives CASSFDPGTGGEETQYF.

CDR3 DNA sequence: TGCGCCAGCCGGGACAGTCGTCACTACGAGCAGTACTTC. The encoded protein is CASRDSRHYEQYF. V usage is TRBV10-2 and J usage is TRBJ2-7; TRBD1 matches at 7 bases. Trimming at V came to 8 bases and at J to 3 bases, leaving 7 bases not matched to a gene. Germline CDR1 and CDR2: WSHSY and SAAADI. This CDR3 spans 13 amino acids.